This T cell receptor beta chain was recovered during a study of T cell responses to AZD1222 COVID-19 vaccine. Only in-frame clones appear in the TCRdb table, and some are missing; sequencing was by immunoSEQ multiplex PCR. The sample has 130,000 or so clones, 65% to 90% seen once; the top ten hold approximately 20%. The CDR3 runs 13 residues. Deletions cut 1 base from V and 1 base from J, with 5 bases between. The sequencing used peripheral blood, collected on day 0 of AZD1222 vaccination. The rearrangement uses TRBV12-3 or TRBV12-4 and TRBJ2-7, with D hard to call. The source is an adult in good health. The CDR3 sequence is CASSLEDSYEQYF. The CDR3 nucleotides read TGTGCCAGCAGTTTAGAAGATTCCTACGAGCAGTACTTC.